Sequencing of this TCR beta chain was carried out in a study of response to subunit inactivated influenza vaccine. This clonotype occurred a few times. Its antigen remains unknown. MiXCR, applied by TCRdb to the RT-PCR reads, yields one record per CDR3 protein. This sample carries roughly 620,000 distinct CDR3 sequences, approximately 10% of them seen once, and the ten largest clones take more than 9.5%. Study-level points and caveats: Each seasonal influenza vaccination, the authors suggested, recruits few new T cells.

V shed 6 bases and J 7 bases; nucleotides not matched to a gene: 11. Looked up from germline, CDR1 is SGHDT and CDR2 is YYEEEE. The CDR3 covers 16 residues. These data were also reused for a study on T cells expressing NK-cell markers. As that report states: Synthesis of TCR beta cDNA relied on 5'RACE template switching carrying UMIs.

The sequences come from PBMCs from blood, collected on the day of vaccination. The gene calls are TRBV5-6 and TRBJ2-4; 12 nucleotides align to TRBD2. The receptor was derived from a man aged 45-65 years who received an inactivated influenza vaccine. CDR3 nucleotides: TGTGCCAGCACCTCATTTACTAGCGGGAGGTCGAACATTCAGTACTTC. Translating it yields CASTSFTSGRSNIQYF.